This T cell receptor beta chain was sequenced during a study (dated by TCRdb to between 2015 and 2016). For context, the study as a whole: In people whose bodies naturally kept HIV infection under control, the researchers looked into where HIV persistence comes from.

Trimming accounts for 4 bases at V and 5 bases at J, while the number of junction bases matched to no gene is 7. The CDR3 has 16 amino acids, counting the end cysteine and phenylalanine. The read is trimmed to its CDR3 DNA, 48 bases read in frame from base 1. CDR1 and CDR2 are read off the germline V gene as KGHDR and SFDVKD. Regarding this clonotype: The target of this receptor is not known. Base qualities were left out, and no much larger clone turns up one base away.

Library construction relied on 5' RACE. Sequencing took place on an Illumina HiSeq 2000. TCRdb reran the public reads through fastp at Q25 and MiXCR, keeping productive beta chains. Merged by CDR3 protein, the rows form single entries marked with the most common genes and DNA. This sample has roughly 460 distinct CDR3 sequences in its table, and about a fifth of those were observed once. About 19% of the sample belongs to the ten largest clones. The receptor was isolated from a female donor with HIV. The sample consisted of central memory T cells from blood PBMCs. The cell subset or site label, read with the paper, signifies: central memory CD4+ T cells. The rearranged segments are TRBV24-1 and TRBJ2-5, and TRBD1 matches 12 of the central bases. The nucleotides are TGTGCCACCAGTGACCCCGGGACAGGGGGCTTGGAGACCCAGTACTTC. It is translated as CATSDPGTGGLETQYF.